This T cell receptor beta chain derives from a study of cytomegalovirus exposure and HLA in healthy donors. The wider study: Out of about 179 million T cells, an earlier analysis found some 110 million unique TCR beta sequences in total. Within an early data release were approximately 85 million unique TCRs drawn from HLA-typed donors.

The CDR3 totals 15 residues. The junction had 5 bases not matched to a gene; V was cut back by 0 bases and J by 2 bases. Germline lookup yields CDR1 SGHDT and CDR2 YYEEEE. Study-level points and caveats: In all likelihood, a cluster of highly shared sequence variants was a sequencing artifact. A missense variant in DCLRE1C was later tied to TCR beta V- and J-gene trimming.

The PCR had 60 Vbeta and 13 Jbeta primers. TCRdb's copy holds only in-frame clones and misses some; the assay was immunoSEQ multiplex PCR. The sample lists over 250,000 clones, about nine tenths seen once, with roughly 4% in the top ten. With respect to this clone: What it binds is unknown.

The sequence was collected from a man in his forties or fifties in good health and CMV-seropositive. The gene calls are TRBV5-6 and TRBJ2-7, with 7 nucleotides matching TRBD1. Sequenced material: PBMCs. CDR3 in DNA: TGTGCCAGCAGCTTGGGAGACAGGGCCACCTACGAGCAGTACTTC. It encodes CASSLGDRATYEQYF.